This T cell receptor (beta chain) was observed in a study of blood T cell repertoires in COVID-19. Study information: Acute-phase and convalescent COVID-19 samples originated in the United States, Italy and Spain. PBMCs, B-cell-depleted T cells, or T cells were the source of the cDNA or gDNA that made up the material.

J gave up 2 bases and V 3 bases, and 9 bases lay outside the gene matches. The CDR3 spans 17 residues. Germline V CDR1 and CDR2: MDHEN, SYDVKM. Authors' processing steps: Cell counts per sample came from amplifying reference gene primers. The data were produced by immunoSEQ multiplex PCR, yet TCRdb's version contains in-frame clones alone and is incomplete. V and J calls and clone size are as listed in that table; D and trimming were resolved from the DNA. The sample carries approximately 82,000 clones, almost 95% recorded once. This clonotype was obtained from an older woman with active COVID-19. The sequenced sample was peripheral blood. The chain combines TRBV28 with TRBJ2-2; TRBD1 matches 7 bases. CDR3 coding DNA: TGTGCCAGCAGTTTCTACCACAGGGGAACTAACACCGGGGAGCTGTTTTTT. This encodes CASSFYHRGTNTGELFF.